Presented here are 13 T cell receptor beta chains from one specimen sequenced in a study of shared clonotypes between healthy human individuals. TCRdb's copy holds only in-frame clones and misses some; the assay was immunoSEQ multiplex PCR. The data show 800,000 to 1,200,000 clones, more than 75% seen once. What was sequenced was memory CD4+ T cells from PBMCs. Subset denoted: CD45RA-negative fraction. Receptors were obtained from a man younger than 35 in good health. Some clones in this sample may be carry-over from other donors' samples.

The chain recombines TRBV7-8 with TRBJ2-7, with D possibly matching TRBD2 (6 bases). The germline CDR1 and CDR2 sequences are SGHVS and FQNEAQ. This CDR3 has 13 residues. Between the trimmed V and J ends, which lost 5 bases and 7 bases, there was a span of 15 bases. DNA of the CDR3: TGTGCCAGCAGCCCTGTTGGGGGGTGGGAGCAGTACTTC. Protein product: CASSPVGGWEQYF. Based on the CDR3 plus reference TRBV7-8 and TRBJ2-7, the full variable domain is GAGVSQSPRYKVAKRGQDVALRCDPISGHVSLFWYQQALGQGPEFLTYFQNEAQLDKSGLPSDRFFAERPEGSVSTLKIQRTQQEDSAVYLCASSPVGGWEQYFGPGTRLTVT.

The chain joins TRBV30 to TRBJ1-2; D might be TRBD1 (5 bases). Per germline, CDR1 GTSNPN and CDR2 SVGIG (reference sequence). The V end lost 2 bases, the J end lost 6 bases, and 7 bases lay between the germline ends. The CDR3 is 11 residues long. CDR3 coding DNA: TGTGCCTGGAGTCGGGGGGATGGCTACACCTTC. Amino acids: CAWSRGDGYTF.

This CDR3 is CASSQSTSGSFSDTQYF. CDR3 DNA: TGCGCCAGCAGCCAGTCAACTAGCGGGAGTTTTTCAGATACGCAGTATTTT. V gene TRBV4-1 combines with J gene TRBJ2-3; 11 bases fit TRBD2. The V gene end was trimmed by 3 bases and the J gene end by 4 bases; junction bases not matched to a gene: 9. CDR3 size: 17 residues. Germline CDR1 is MGHRA and CDR2 is YSYEKL.

The chain recombines TRBV7-9 with TRBJ2-7; D is possibly TRBD2 (6 bases). The V gene lost 5 bases and the J gene lost 0 bases, with 14 bases spanning the gap. The V gene's germline CDR1 is SEHNR and CDR2 FQNEAQ (reference sequence). The CDR3 extends over 15 amino acids. CDR3 protein: CASSPGDLVSYEQYF. The CDR3 DNA reads TGTGCCAGCAGCCCGGGGGACTTAGTCTCCTACGAGCAGTACTTC.

In this sample, this clone turned up a few times. The chain uses TRBV2 and TRBJ1-3; tentative D call: TRBD1 (5 bases). CDR1 is SNHLY and CDR2 is FYNNEI in the germline V gene. V lost 6 bases to trimming and J lost 4 bases, with 19 bases between them. The CDR3 is 16 residues long. The CDR3 coding sequence is TGTGCCAGCAGCCCAAATTTAGGGGCGGGAGGAAACACCATATATTTT. Residues: CASSPNLGAGGNTIYF.

The CDR3 nucleotides read TGCAGTGGAGCGGGAGAATTTACGCAGTATTTT. Its translation is CSGAGEFTQYF. This rearrangement joins TRBV20-1 to TRBJ2-3; 8 bases fit TRBD2. With 7 bases clipped from V and 8 bases from J, the junction kept 5 bases outside the gene matches. CDR3 length equals 11 residues. Germline CDR1 DFQATT, CDR2 SNEGSKA (reference sequence).

V usage is TRBV5-1 and J usage is TRBJ1-2; 7 bases fit TRBD1. The CDR3 is made up of 15 amino acids. In germline, CDR1 is SGHRS, CDR2 YFSETQ. V lost 4 bases and J lost 4; bases outside the gene matches: 10. The CDR3: CASSPPLQGSYGYTF. The CDR3 DNA sequence: TGCGCCAGCAGCCCCCCCCTACAGGGGTCCTATGGCTACACCTTC.

This clone has more than one count but fewer than ten. The chain employs TRBV2 and TRBJ2-3; 10 bases match TRBD2. CDR3 length equals 14 residues. Germline values: CDR1 SNHLY, CDR2 FYNNEI. V lost 8 bases and J lost 3; bases outside the gene matches: 5. The CDR3 sequence is CASRAGGPTDTQYF. CDR3 coding DNA: TGTGCCAGCCGAGCGGGAGGGCCGACAGATACGCAGTATTTT.

V and J are TRBV14 and TRBJ1-1; 7 bases are a match to TRBD1. The trim removed 4 bases at V and 1 base at J, leaving 12 bases unmatched. The CDR3 spans 17 residues. The germline V gene encodes CDR1 SGHDN and CDR2 FVKESK. CDR3 loop: CASSLARGLPGNTEAFF. CDR3 DNA: TGTGCCAGCAGCCTGGCGAGGGGGCTCCCGGGGAACACTGAAGCTTTCTTT. Variable domain in full (rest from reference TRBV14 and TRBJ1-1): EAGVTQFPSHSVIEKGQTVTLRCDPISGHDNLYWYRRVMGKEIKFLLHFVKESKQDESGMPNNRFLAERTGGTYSTLKVQPAELEDSGVYFCASSLARGLPGNTEAFFGQGTRLTVV.

This rearrangement joins TRBV5-4 to TRBJ2-3; D possibly corresponds to TRBD2 (6 bases). Germline-derived CDR1 and CDR2 are SGHNT and YYREEE (reference sequence). V was cut by 3 bases and J by 2 bases, with 16 bases left in between. The CDR3 extends over 16 amino acids. The DNA for the CDR3 is TGTGCCAGCAGCTACACCACCGGGACTGACACAGATACGCAGTATTTT. This sequence encodes CASSYTTGTDTDTQYF.

This clone has a count of ten or more. This chain connects TRBV18 to TRBJ2-1; 13 nucleotides align to TRBD2. The CDR3 extends over 17 amino acids. Germline assignment: CDR1 KGHSH and CDR2 LQKENI. After removal of 6 bases from V and 7 bases from J, the junction contained 12 bases not matched to a gene. CDR3 coding DNA: TGTGCCAGCTCGGACGGGACTAGCGGGGCCTCGGGGAATGAGCAGTTCTTC. Its translation: CASSDGTSGASGNEQFF.

V and J are TRBV29-1 and TRBJ1-4, with 9 bases that match TRBD1. The ends lost 4 bases at V and 8 bases at J; junction bases unmatched: 5. The germline CDR1 and CDR2 sequences are SQVTM and ANQGSEA. CDR3 size: 13 residues. CDR3 protein: CSVGNRGREKLFF. For the CDR3, the DNA is TGCAGCGTTGGAAACAGGGGGCGAGAAAAACTGTTTTTT.

V and J are TRBV5-1 and TRBJ2-3; D is undetermined. This CDR3 spans 12 amino acids. Between the trimmed V and J ends, which lost 0 bases and 10 bases, there was a span of 9 bases. CDR1 SGHRS and CDR2 YFSETQ come from the germline V gene. Here the CDR3 DNA reads TGCGCCAGCAGCTTGGACGATCCGGCGCAGTATTTT. Amino acid sequence: CASSLDDPAQYF.